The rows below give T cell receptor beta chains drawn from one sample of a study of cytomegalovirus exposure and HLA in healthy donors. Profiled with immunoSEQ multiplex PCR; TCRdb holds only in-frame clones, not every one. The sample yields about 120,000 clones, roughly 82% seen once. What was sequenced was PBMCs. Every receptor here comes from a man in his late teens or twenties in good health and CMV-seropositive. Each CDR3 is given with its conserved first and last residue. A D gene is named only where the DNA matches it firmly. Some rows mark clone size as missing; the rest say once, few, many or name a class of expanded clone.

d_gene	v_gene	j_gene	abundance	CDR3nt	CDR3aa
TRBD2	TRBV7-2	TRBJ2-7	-	TGTGCCAGCAGCCCAGGACTAGCGGGGACCTACGAGCAGTACTTC	CASSPGLAGTYEQYF
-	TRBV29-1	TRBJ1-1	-	TGCAGCGTTGATAGGAACGGGGTTCAAGCTGAAGCTTTCTTT	CSVDRNGVQAEAFF
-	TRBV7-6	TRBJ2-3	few	TGTGCCAGCACCCCATGGACCGGGAGAGCGGAAGATACGCAGTATTTT	CASTPWTGRAEDTQYF
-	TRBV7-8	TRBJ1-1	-	TGTGCCAGCAGCTTATGGGGTGGTGGGGCCCCTGAAGCTTTCTTT	CASSLWGGGAPEAFF
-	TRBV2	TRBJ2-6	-	TGTGCCAGCAGAAGGGATCGATCTGGGGCCAACGGCCTGACTTTC	CASRRDRSGANGLTF
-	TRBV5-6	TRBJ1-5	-	TGTGCCAGCAGCTCTCCTTCCTCGAGGGATGACCAGCCCCAGCATTTT	CASSSPSSRDDQPQHF
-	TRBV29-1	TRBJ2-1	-	TGCAGCGTCCCATCCCAAGGACTGTACAATGAGCAGTTCTTC	CSVPSQGLYNEQFF
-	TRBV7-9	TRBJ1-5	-	TGTGCCAGCAGCCGGGACGACGCGGGACAGCCCCAGCATTTT	CASSRDDAGQPQHF
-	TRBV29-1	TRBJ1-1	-	TGCAGCGCGCACAGTGACCCCTATACTGAAGCTTTCTTT	CSAHSDPYTEAFF
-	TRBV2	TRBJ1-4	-	TGTGCCAGCAGACCAGGGTTTGGTAATGAAAAACTGTTTTTT	CASRPGFGNEKLFF
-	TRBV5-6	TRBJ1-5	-	TGTGCCAGCAGCTCTCTGGGGGGGAGAGGCAATCAGCCCCAGCATTTT	CASSSLGGRGNQPQHF
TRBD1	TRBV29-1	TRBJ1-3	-	TGCAGCACTTCACAGGGGAGCGCTGGAAACACCATATATTTT	CSTSQGSAGNTIYF
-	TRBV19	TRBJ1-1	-	TGTGCCAGTCATGGACACCAGGCCACTGAAGCTTTCTTT	CASHGHQATEAFF
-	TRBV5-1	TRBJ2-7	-	TGCGCCAGCAGCTTAATAGCGGAGCAAGGCTACGAGCAGTACTTC	CASSLIAEQGYEQYF
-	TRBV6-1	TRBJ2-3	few	TGTGCCAGCAGCCAACAAGAAGATACGCAGTATTTT	CASSQQEDTQYF
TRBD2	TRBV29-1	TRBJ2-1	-	TGCAGCGTTGGGCCGGGCGGGAGCTCCTACAATGAGCAGTTCTTC	CSVGPGGSSYNEQFF
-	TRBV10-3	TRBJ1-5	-	TGTGCCATCAGTGAGTCGGGGCAGGGCAATCAGCCCCAGCATTTT	CAISESGQGNQPQHF
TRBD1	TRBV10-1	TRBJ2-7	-	TGCGCCAGCAGGGAGACAGGGGCCTACGAGCAGTACTTC	CASRETGAYEQYF
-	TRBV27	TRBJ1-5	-	TGTGCCAGCAGTTTATCAGCTATAGGCAATCAGCCCCAGCATTTT	CASSLSAIGNQPQHF
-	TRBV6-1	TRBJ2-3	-	TGTGCCAGCAGTGGCCCACTAGTCACAGATACGCAGTATTTT	CASSGPLVTDTQYF
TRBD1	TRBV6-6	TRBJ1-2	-	TGTGCCAGCAGTAACCGGGACAGGGGCTATGGCTACACCTTC	CASSNRDRGYGYTF
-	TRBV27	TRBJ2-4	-	TGTGCCAGCAGTTTATCGATCCTAGCCAAAAACAGTCAGTACTTC	CASSLSILAKNSQYF
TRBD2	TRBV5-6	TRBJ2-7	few	TGTGCCAGCAGCTTCGGGACTAGCGGGATCTACGAGCAGTACTTC	CASSFGTSGIYEQYF
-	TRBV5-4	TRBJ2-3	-	TGTGCCAGCAGCTTGTCCTACTTTAGCGGACACACAGATACGCAGTATTTT	CASSLSYFSGHTDTQYF
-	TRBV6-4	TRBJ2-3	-	TGTGCCAGCAGTGACGGGGCTACTGGTAGCACAGATACGCAGTATTTT	CASSDGATGSTDTQYF
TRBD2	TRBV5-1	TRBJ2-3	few	TGCGCCAGCAGCTTCAGCGGGGGGTCCACAGATACGCAGTATTTT	CASSFSGGSTDTQYF
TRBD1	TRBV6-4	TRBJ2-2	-	TGTGCCAGCAGTGACTCGGGACAGGGGAACACCGGGGAGCTGTTTTTT	CASSDSGQGNTGELFF
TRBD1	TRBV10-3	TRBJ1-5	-	TGTGCCATCGGGACAGATAATCAGCCCCAGCATTTT	CAIGTDNQPQHF
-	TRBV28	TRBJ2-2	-	TGTGCCAGCAGTTTCTGGGGCGGCCTTTCCGACGGGGAGCTGTTTTTT	CASSFWGGLSDGELFF